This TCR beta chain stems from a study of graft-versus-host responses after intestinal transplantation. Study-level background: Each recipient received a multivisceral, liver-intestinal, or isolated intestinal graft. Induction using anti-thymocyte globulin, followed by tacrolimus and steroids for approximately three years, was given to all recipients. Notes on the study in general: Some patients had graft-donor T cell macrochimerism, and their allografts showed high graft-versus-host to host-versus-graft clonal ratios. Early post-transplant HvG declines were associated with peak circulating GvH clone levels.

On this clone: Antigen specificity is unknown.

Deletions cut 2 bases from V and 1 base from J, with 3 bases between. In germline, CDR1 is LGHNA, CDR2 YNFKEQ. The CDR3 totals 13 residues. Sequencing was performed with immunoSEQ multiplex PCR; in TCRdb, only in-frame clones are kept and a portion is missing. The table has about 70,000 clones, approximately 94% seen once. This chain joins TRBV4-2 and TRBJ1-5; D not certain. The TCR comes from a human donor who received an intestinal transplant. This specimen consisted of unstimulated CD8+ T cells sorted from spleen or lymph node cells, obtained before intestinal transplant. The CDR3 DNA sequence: TGTGCCAGCAGCCAACCCAGCAATCAGCCCCAGCATTTT. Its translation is CASSQPSNQPQHF.